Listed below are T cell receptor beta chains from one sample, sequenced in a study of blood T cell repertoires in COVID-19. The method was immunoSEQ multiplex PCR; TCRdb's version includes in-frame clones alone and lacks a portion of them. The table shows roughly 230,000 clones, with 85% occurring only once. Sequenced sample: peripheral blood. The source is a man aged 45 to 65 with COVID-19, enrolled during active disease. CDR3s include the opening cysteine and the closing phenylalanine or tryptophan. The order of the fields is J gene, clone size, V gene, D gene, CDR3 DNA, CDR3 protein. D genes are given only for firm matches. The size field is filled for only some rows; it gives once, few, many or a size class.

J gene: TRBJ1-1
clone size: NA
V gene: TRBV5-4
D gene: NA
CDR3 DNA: TGTGCCAGCAGCCCCGGGGGTACTGAAGCTTTCTTT
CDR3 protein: CASSPGGTEAFF

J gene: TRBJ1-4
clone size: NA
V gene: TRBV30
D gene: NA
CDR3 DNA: TGTGCCTGGACCAGATCAACTAATGAAAAACTGTTTTTT
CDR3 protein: CAWTRSTNEKLFF

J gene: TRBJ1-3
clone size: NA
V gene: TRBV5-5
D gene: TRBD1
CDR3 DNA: TGTGCCAGCAGCATTACAGGGGACGGTGGAAACACCATATATTTT
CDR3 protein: CASSITGDGGNTIYF

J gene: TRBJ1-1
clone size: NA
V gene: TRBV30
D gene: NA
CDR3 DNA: TGTGCCTGGAGCCCAATGGAGGCAGAGAACACTGAAGCTTTCTTT
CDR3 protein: CAWSPMEAENTEAFF

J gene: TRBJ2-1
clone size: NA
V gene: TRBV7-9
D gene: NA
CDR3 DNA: TGTGCCAGCAGCCTCCTGGATGACTTGCATGAGCAGTTCTTC
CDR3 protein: CASSLLDDLHEQFF

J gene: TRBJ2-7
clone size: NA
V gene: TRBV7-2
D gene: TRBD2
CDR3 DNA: TGTGCCAGCAGCTTAGTAGCGGGGGGGCCCTACGAGCAGTACTTC
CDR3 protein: CASSLVAGGPYEQYF

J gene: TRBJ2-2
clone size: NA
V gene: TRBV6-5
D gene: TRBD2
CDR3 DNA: TGTGCCAGCTCGCTCGAGCGGGGCGACACCGGGGAGCTGTTTTTT
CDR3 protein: CASSLERGDTGELFF

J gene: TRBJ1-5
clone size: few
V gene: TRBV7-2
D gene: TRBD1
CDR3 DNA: TGTGCCAGCAGCTTAGGAGGGGACAGATATCAGCCCCAGCATTTT
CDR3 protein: CASSLGGDRYQPQHF

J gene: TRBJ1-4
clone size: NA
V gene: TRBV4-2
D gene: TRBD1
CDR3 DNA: TGTGCCAGCAGCCAAGATCCCCGGACAGGTGGTAATGAAAAACTGTTTTTT
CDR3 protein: CASSQDPRTGGNEKLFF

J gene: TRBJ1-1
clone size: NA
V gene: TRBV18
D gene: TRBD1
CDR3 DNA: TGTGCCAGCTCACCACCGGTCTCGGACAGGGGGCGAGATGAAGCTTTCTTT
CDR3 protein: CASSPPVSDRGRDEAFF

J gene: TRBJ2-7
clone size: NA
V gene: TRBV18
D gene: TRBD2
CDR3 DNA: TGTGCCAGCTCACCAAGTCGGGGGGGCCTCGAGCAGTACTTC
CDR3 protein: CASSPSRGGLEQYF

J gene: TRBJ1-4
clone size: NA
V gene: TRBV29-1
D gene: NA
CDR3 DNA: TGCAGCGCCTTATGGGACAACAATGAAAAACTGTTTTTT
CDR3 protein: CSALWDNNEKLFF

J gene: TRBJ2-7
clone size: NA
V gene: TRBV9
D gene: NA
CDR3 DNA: TGTGCCAGCAGCGTAGACCCAGGGTCGACCTACGAGCAGTACTTC
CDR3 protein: CASSVDPGSTYEQYF

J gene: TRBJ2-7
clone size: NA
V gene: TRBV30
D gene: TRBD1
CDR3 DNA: TGTGCCTGGAGGGACAGGGGGCTTTCCTACGAGCAGTACTTC
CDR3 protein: CAWRDRGLSYEQYF

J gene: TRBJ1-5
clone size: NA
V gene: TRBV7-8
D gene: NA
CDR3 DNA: TGTGCCAGCAGCTTAGCGATGGGGCCTCTAGGGCCCCAGCATTTT
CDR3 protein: CASSLAMGPLGPQHF

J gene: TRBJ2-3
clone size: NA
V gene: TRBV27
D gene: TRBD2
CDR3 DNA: TGTGCCAGCACTTTACGACTAGCGGGGGGACCGATTCGAAGAGATACGCAGTATTTT
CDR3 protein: CASTLRLAGGPIRRDTQYF

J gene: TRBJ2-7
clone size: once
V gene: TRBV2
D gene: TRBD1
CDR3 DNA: TGTGCCAGCAGGGCACCGAAAGACAGGGCAACCTACGAGCAGTACTTC
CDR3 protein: CASRAPKDRATYEQYF

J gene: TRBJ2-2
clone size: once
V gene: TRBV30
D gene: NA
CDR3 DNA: TGTGCCTGTTTTTCAAGGGAGCCCTCGAACACCGGGGAGCTGTTTTTT
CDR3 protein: CACFSREPSNTGELFF

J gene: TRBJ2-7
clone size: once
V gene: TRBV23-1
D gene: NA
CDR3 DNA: TGCGCCAGCAGTCAATCGCCGGTTGGTGGGGGGGCCGAGCAGTACTTC
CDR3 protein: CASSQSPVGGGAEQYF

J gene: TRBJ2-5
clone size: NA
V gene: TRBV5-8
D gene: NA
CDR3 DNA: TGTGCCAGCAGCACAAGTGGGGACTACCAAGAGACCCAGTACTTC
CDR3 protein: CASSTSGDYQETQYF

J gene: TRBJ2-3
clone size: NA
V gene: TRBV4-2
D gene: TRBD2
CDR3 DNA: TGTGCCAGCAGCCAAGATGTTCGGGGGGGCCCTGTAGATACGCAGTATTTT
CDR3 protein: CASSQDVRGGPVDTQYF

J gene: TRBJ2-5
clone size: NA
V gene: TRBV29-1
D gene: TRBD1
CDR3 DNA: TGCAGCGTTAGGACAGGAGAGACCCAGTACTTC
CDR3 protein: CSVRTGETQYF

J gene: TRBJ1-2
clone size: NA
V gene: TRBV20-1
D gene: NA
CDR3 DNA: TGCAGTGCTAATAGCTATGGCTACACCTTC
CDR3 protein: CSANSYGYTF

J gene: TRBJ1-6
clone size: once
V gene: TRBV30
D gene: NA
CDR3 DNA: TGTGCCTGGAGTGTACCCCAGGGCGGCTATTCACCCCTCCACTTT
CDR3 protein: CAWSVPQGGYSPLHF

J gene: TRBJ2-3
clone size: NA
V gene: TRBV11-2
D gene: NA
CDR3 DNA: TGTGCCAGCAGCGAGGGATTAAGTATAGATACGCAGTATTTT
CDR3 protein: CASSEGLSIDTQYF

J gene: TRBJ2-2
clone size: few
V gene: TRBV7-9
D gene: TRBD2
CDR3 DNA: TGTGCCAGCAGCTCCAGACTAGCGGGGGTTACCGGGGAGCTGTTTTTT
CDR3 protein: CASSSRLAGVTGELFF

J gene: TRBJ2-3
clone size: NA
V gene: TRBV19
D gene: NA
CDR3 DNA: TGTGCCAGTATGAGAATTCTAGGGACAACTAGCACAGATACGCAGTATTTT
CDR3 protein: CASMRILGTTSTDTQYF

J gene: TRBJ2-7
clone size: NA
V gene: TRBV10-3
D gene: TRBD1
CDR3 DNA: TGTGCCATCAGGCAACCGGGACAGAAGATGTACGAGCAGTACTTC
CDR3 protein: CAIRQPGQKMYEQYF

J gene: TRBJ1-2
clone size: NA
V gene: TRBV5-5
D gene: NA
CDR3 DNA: TGTGCCAGCAGCCCCCGACAGGCTAACTATGGCTACACCTTC
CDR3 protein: CASSPRQANYGYTF

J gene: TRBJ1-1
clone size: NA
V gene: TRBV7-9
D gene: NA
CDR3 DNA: TGTGCCAGCAGCCAAAGTCGGGACACTGAAGCTTTCTTT
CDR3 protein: CASSQSRDTEAFF

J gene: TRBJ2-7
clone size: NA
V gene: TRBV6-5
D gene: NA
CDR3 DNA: TGTGCCAGCAGTTACACCAACCAGGGATACGAGCAGTACTTC
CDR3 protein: CASSYTNQGYEQYF

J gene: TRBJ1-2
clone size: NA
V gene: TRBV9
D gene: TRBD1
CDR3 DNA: TGTGCCAGCAGCGCCGTCGAGGGGGCTCACTATGGCTACACCTTC
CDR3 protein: CASSAVEGAHYGYTF

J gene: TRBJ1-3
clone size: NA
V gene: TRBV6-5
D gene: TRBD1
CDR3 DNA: TGTGCCAGCAGCGGGGACAGTTATGTAGGAAACACCATATATTTT
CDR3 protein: CASSGDSYVGNTIYF

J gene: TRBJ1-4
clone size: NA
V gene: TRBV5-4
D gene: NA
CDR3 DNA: TGTGCCAGCAGCCCGGGGACTGAGTATAATGAAAAACTGTTTTTT
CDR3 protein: CASSPGTEYNEKLFF

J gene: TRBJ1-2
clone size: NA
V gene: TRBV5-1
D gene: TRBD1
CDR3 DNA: TGCGCCAGCAGCGACTACCCTGGGACAGGGGGCTACTATGGCTACACCTTC
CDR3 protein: CASSDYPGTGGYYGYTF

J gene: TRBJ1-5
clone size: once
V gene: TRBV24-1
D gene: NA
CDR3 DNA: TGTGCCACCAGCGATGGGGGGGATAGCAATCAGCCCCAGCATTTT
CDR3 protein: CATSDGGDSNQPQHF

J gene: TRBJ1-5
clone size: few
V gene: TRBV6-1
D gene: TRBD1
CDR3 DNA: TGTGCCAGCAGTGGCGCGGGACAGGGCCTGAGTAATCAGCCCCAGCATTTT
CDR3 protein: CASSGAGQGLSNQPQHF

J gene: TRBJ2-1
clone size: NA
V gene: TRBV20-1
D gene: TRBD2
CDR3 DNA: TGCAGTGCTAGTCCTGGGAGCGGGGGGATCAATGAGCAGTTCTTC
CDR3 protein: CSASPGSGGINEQFF

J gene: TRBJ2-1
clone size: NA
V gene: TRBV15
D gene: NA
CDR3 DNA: TGTGCCACCAGCAGAGATCGGGGGTTATGGCAGTTCTTC
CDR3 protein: CATSRDRGLWQFF

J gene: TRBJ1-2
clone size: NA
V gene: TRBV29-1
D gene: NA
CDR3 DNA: TGCAGCGTTGACGGAGCCCAATTCGGGGATGGCTACACCTTC
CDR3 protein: CSVDGAQFGDGYTF

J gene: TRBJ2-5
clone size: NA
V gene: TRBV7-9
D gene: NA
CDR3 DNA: TGTGCCAGCAGCCCCGGGACAGGACTAGCGTCCCAAGAGACCCAGTACTTC
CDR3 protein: CASSPGTGLASQETQYF

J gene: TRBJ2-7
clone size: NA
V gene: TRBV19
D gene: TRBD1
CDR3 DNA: TGTGCCAGTAGTATAACCGGGACAGGGATCTCCGAGCAGTACTTC
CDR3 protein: CASSITGTGISEQYF

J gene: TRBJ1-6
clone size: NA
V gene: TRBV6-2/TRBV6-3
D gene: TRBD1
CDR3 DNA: TGTGCCAGCAGTTACTCGAACAGGGGTAATTCACCCCTCCACTTT
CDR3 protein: CASSYSNRGNSPLHF

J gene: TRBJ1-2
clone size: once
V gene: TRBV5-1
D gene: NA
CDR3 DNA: TGCGCCAGCAGCTTGGGAGGTGGGTTTAACTATGGCTACACCTTC
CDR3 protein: CASSLGGGFNYGYTF

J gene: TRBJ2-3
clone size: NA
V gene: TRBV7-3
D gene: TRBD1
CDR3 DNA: TGTGCCAGCAGCCAGTTCGGGACAGGGGTTCCACCTAGCACAGATACGCAGTATTTT
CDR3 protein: CASSQFGTGVPPSTDTQYF

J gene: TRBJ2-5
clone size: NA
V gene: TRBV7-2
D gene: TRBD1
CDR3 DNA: TGTGCCAGCAGCGGTGGACAGGGAGAGACCCAGTACTTC
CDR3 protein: CASSGGQGETQYF

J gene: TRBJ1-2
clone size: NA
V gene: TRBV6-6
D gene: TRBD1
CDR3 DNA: TGTGCCAGCAGTTATATGAGACAGGGACACCATGGCTACACCTTC
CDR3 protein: CASSYMRQGHHGYTF

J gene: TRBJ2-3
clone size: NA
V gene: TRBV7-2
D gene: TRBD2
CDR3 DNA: TGTGCCAGCCGGAATCGGGAGCGGGGGGGCCAAAATACGCAGTATTTT
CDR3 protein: CASRNRERGGQNTQYF

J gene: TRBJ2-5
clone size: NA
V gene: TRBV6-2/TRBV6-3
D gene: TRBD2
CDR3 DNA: TGTGCCAGCAGTCAGGGACTAGCGGGAGAAGAGACCCAGTACTTC
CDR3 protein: CASSQGLAGEETQYF

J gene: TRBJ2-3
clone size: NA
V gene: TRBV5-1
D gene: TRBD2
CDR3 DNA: TGCGCCAGCAGCTGGACTAGCGGGGGCTGGGGAACAGATACGCAGTATTTT
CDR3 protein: CASSWTSGGWGTDTQYF

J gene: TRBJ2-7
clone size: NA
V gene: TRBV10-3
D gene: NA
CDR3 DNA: TGTGCCATCAGTGAGAGAAGGACTGGGTCCTACGAGCAGTACTTC
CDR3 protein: CAISERRTGSYEQYF

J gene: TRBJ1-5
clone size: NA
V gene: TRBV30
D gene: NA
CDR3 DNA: TGTGCCTGGGCTGGGTATGGGGCCGGGAATCAGCCCCAGCATTTT
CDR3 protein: CAWAGYGAGNQPQHF

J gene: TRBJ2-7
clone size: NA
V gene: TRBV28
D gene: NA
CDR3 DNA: TGTGCCAGCAGTCACAGCAGAACCTACGAGCAGTACTTC
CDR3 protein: CASSHSRTYEQYF

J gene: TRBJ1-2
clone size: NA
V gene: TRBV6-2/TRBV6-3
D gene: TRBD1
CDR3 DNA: TGTGCCAGCAGTTACTTCGGGTCAGGGGGCAGTGGCTACACCTTC
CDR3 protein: CASSYFGSGGSGYTF

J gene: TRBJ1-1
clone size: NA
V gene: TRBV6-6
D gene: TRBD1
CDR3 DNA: TGTGCCAGCAGCCTTCCGGGACAGTCGAACACTGAAGCTTTCTTT
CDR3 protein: CASSLPGQSNTEAFF